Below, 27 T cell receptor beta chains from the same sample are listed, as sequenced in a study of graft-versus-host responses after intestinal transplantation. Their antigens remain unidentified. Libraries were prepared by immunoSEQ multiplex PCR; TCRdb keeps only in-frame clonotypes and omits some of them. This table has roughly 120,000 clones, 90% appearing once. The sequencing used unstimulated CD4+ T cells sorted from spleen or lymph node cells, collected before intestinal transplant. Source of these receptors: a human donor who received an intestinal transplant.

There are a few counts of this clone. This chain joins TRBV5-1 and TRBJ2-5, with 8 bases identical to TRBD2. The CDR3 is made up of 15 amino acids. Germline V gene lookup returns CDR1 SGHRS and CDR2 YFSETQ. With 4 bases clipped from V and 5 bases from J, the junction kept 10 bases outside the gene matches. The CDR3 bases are TGCGCCAGCAGCACCGGACTAGCTGATCGGGAGACCCAGTACTTC. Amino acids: CASSTGLADRETQYF.

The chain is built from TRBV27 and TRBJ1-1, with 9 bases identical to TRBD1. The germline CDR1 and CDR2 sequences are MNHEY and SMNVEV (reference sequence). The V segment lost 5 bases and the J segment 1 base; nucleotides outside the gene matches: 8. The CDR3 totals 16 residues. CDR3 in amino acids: CASSPGTGFTNTEAFF. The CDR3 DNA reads TGTGCCAGCAGTCCGGGGACAGGGTTTACGAACACTGAAGCTTTCTTT.

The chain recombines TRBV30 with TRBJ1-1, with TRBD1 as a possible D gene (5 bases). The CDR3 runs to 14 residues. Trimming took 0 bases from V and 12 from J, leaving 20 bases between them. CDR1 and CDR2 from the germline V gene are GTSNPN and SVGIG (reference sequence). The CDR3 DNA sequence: TGTGCCTGGAGTGTTTTTGGGGCGCGGAAGTTATCTTTCTTT. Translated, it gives CAWSVFGARKLSFF.

The CDR3 DNA reads TGCGCCAGCAGCTTGGAAGGAGAAACCATATATTTT. Protein: CASSLEGETIYF. V gene TRBV5-1 combines with J gene TRBJ1-3; D is unresolved. Per the germline V gene, CDR1 is SGHRS and CDR2 is YFSETQ. CDR3 length: 12 residues. The V and J ends lost 0 bases and 10 bases respectively, with 8 bases between them.

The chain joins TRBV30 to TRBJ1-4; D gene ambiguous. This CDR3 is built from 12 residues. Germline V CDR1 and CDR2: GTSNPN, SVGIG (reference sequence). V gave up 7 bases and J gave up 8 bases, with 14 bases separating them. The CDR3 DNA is TGTGCCTACAAACTTAGGAGAGAAAAACTGTTTTTT. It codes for CAYKLRREKLFF.

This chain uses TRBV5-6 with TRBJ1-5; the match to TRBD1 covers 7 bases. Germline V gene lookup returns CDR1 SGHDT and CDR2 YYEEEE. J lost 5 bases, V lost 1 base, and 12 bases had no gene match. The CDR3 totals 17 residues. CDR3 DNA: TGTGCCAGCAGCTTGACGAGGACAGGCCGTTTACATCAGCCCCAGCATTTT. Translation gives CASSLTRTGRLHQPQHF.

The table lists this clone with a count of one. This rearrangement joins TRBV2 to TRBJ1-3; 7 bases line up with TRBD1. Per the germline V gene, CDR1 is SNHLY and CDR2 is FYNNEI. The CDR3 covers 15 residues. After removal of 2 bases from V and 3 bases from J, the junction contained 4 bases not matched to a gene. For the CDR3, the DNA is TGTGCCAGCAGTGAAACCTACAGGGGTGGAAACACCATATATTTT. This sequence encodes CASSETYRGGNTIYF.

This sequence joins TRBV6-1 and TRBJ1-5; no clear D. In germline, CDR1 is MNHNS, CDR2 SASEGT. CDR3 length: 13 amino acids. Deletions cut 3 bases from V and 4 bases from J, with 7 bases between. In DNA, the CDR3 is TGTGCCAGCAGTGAGGAGCCTAATCAGCCCCAGCATTTT. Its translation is CASSEEPNQPQHF.

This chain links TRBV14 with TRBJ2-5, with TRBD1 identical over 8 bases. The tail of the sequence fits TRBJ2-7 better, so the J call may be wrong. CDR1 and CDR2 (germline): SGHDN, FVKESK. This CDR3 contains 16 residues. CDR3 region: CASSQGTGSSSYEQYF. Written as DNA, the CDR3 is TGTGCCAGCAGCCAAGGGACAGGGTCTAGCTCCTACGAGCAGTACTTC.

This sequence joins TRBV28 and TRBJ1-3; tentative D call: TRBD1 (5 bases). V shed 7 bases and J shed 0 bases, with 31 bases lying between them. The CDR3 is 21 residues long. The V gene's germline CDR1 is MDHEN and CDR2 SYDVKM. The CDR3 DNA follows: TGTGCCAGCACCCAAATCGGGGTCGGCCGGGGGAAATACCCCTCTGGAAACACCATATATTTT. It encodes CASTQIGVGRGKYPSGNTIYF. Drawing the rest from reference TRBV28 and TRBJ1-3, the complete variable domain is DVKVTQSSRYLVKRTGEKVFLECVQDMDHENMFWYRQDPGLGLRLIYFSYDVKMKEKGDIPEGYSVSREKKERFSLILESASTNQTSMYLCASTQIGVGRGKYPSGNTIYFGEGSWLTVV.

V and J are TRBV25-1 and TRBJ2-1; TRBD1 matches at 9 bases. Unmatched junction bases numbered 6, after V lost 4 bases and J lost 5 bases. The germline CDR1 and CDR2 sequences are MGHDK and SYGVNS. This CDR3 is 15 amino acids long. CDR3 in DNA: TGTGCCAGCAGTGGAGCCGGGACAGGGCACAATGAGCAGTTCTTC. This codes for CASSGAGTGHNEQFF.

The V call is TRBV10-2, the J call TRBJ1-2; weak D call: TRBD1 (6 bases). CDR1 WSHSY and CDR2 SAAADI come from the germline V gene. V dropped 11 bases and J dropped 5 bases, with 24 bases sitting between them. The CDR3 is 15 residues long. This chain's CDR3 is CAGGGGSRGGYGYTF. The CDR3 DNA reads TGCGCCGGCGGCGGAGGCTCCAGAGGGGGATATGGCTACACCTTC.

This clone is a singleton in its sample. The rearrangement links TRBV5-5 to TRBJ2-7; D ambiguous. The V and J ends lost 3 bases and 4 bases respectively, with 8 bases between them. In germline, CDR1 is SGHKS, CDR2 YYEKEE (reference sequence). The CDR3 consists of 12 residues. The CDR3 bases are TGTGCCAGCAGCTCCGCGAGGTACGAGCAGTACTTC. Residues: CASSSARYEQYF. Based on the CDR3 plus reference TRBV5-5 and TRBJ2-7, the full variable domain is DAGVTQSPTHLIKTRGQQVTLRCSPISGHKSVSWYQQVLGQGPQFIFQYYEKEERGRGNFPDRFSARQFPNYSSELNVNALLLGDSALYLCASSSARYEQYFGPGTRLTVT.

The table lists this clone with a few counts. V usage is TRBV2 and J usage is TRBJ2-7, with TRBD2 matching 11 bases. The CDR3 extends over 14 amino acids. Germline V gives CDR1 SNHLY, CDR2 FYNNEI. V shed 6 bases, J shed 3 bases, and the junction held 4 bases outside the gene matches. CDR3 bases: TGTGCCAGCAGGAAGACTAGCGGGAACTACGAGCAGTACTTC. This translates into CASRKTSGNYEQYF.

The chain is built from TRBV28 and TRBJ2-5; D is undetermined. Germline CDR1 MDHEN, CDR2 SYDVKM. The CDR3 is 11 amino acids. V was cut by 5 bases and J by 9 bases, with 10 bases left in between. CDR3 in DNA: TGTGCCAGCAGTCTAAGCTTGGCCCAGTACTTC. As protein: CASSLSLAQYF.

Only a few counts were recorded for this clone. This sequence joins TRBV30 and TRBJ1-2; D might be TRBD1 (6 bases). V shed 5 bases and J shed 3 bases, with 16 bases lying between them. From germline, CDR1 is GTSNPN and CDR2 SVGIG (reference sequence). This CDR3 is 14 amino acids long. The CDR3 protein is CAWQTGPGDYGYTF. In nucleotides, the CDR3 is TGTGCCTGGCAGACAGGCCCAGGGGACTATGGCTACACCTTC.

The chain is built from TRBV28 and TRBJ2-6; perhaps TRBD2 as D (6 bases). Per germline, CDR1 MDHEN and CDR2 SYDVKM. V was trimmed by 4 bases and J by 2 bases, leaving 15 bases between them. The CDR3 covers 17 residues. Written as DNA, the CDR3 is TGTGCCAGCAGTTCACAGATCGTAGCGGCTGGGGCCAACGTCCTGACTTTC. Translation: CASSSQIVAAGANVLTF.

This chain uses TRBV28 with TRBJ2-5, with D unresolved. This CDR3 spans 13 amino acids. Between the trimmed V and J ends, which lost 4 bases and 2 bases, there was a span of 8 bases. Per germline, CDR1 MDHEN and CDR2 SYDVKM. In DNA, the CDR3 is TGTGCCAGCAGTTACAGTTTACAAGAGACCCAGTACTTC. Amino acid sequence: CASSYSLQETQYF.

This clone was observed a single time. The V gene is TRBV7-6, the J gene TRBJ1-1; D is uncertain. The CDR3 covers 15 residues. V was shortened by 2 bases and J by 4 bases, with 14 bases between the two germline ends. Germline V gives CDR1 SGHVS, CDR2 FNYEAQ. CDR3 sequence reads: CASSLLRNGGTEAFF. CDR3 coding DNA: TGTGCCAGCAGCTTACTCAGGAATGGAGGCACTGAAGCTTTCTTT.

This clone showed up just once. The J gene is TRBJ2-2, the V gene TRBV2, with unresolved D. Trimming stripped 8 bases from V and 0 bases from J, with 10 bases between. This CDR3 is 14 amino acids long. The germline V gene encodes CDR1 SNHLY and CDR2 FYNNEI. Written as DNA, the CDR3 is TGTGCCAGCGGGCTTTCAGCGAACACCGGGGAGCTGTTTTTT. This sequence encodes CASGLSANTGELFF.

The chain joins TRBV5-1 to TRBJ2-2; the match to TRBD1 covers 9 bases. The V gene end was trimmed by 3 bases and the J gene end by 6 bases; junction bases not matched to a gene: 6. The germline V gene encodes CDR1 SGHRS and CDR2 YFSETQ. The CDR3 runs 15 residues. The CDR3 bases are TGCGCCAGCAGCTGGATTACAGGGGGCTCCGGGGAGCTGTTTTTT. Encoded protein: CASSWITGGSGELFF.

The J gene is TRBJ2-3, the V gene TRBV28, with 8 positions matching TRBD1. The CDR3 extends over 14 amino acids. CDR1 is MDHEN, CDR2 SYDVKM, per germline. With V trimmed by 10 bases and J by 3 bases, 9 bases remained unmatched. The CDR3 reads CATDRQGSTDTQYF. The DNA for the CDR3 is TGTGCCACCGATCGACAGGGGTCGACAGATACGCAGTATTTT.

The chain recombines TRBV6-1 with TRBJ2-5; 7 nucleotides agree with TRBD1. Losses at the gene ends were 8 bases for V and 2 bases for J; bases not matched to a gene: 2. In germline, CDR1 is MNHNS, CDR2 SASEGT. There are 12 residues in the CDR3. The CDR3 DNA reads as TGTGCCAGCGACAGGGTACAAGAGACCCAGTACTTC. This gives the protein CASDRVQETQYF.

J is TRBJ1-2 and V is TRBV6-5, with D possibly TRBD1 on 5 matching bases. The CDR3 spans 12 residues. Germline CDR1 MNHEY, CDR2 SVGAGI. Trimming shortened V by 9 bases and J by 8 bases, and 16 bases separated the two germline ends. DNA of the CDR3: TGTGCCAGTTCTCAGGGTTTCGGGGGCTACACCTTC. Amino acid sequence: CASSQGFGGYTF.

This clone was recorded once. This chain's CDR3 is CASSLGTANTGELFF. The CDR3 DNA is TGTGCCAGCAGCTTAGGGACAGCGAACACCGGGGAGCTGTTTTTT. The genes are TRBV7-7 and TRBJ2-2, with D maybe TRBD1 (6 bases). Germline V lookup: CDR1 SSHAT, CDR2 FNYEAQ (reference sequence). This CDR3 spans 15 amino acids. V was shortened by 1 base and J by 0 bases, with 6 bases between the two germline ends.

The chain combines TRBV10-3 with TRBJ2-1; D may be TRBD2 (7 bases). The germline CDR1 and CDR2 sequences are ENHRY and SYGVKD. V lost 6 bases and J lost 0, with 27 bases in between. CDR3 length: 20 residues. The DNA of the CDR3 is TGTGCCATCAGCGTACATGGGGACGGGGGGCGCCTAAGCTCCTACAATGAGCAGTTCTTC. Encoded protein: CAISVHGDGGRLSSYNEQFF.

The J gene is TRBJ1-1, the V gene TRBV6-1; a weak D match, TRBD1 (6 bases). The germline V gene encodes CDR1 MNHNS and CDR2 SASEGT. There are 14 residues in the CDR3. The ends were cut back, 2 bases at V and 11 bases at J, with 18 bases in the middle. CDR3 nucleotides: TGTGCCAGCAGTGAACAAATACAGGCAGGGGTCGCTTTCTTT. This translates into CASSEQIQAGVAFF.